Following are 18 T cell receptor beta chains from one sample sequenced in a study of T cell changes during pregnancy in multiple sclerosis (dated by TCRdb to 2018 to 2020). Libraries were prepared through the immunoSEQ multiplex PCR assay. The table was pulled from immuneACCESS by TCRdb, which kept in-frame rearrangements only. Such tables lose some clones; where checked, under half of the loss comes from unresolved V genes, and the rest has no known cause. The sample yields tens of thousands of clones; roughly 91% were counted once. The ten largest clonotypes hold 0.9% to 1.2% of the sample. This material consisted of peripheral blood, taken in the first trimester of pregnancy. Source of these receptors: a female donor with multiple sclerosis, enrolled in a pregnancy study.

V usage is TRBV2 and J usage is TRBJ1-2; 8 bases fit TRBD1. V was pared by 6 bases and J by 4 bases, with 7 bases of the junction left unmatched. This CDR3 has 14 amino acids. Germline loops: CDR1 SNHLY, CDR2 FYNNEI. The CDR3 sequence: CASRSPDRAYGYTF. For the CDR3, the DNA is TGTGCCAGCAGGAGCCCGGACAGGGCCTATGGCTACACCTTC. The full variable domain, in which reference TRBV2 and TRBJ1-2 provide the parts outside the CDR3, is EPEVTQTPSHQVTQMGQEVILRCVPISNHLYFYWYRQILGQKVEFLVSFYNNEISEKSEIFDDQFSVERPDGSNFTLKIRSTKLEDSAMYFCASRSPDRAYGYTFGSGTRLTVV.

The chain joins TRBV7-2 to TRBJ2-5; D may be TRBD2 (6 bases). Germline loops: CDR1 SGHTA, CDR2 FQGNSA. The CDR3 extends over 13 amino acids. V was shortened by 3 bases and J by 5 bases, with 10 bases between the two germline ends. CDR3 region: CASSLSGGETQYF. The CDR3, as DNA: TGTGCCAGCAGCTTGTCCGGAGGGGAGACCCAGTACTTC.

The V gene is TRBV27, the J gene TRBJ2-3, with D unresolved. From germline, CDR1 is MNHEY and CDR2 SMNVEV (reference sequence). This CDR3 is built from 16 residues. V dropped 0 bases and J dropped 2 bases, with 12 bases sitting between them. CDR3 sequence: CASSLSIAIPTDTQYF. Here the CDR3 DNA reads TGTGCCAGCAGTTTATCGATAGCTATACCCACAGATACGCAGTATTTT.

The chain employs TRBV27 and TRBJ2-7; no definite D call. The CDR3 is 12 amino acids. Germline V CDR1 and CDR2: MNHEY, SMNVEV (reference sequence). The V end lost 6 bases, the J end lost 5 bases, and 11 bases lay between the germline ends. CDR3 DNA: TGTGCCAGCAGATCCCTTTTTCACGAGCAGTACTTC. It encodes CASRSLFHEQYF.

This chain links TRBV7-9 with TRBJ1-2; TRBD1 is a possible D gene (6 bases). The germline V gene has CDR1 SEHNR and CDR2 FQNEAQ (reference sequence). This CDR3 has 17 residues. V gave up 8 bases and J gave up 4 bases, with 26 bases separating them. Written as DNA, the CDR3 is TGTGCCAGCGGACCTGGCCCCGGACAGTTAAGCTTCTATGGCTACACCTTC. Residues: CASGPGPGQLSFYGYTF. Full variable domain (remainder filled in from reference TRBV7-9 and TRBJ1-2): DTGVSQNPRHKITKRGQNVTFRCDPISEHNRLYWYRQTLGQGPEFLTYFQNEAQLEKSRLLSDRFSAERPKGSFSTLEIQRTEQGDSAMYLCASGPGPGQLSFYGYTFGSGTRLTVV.

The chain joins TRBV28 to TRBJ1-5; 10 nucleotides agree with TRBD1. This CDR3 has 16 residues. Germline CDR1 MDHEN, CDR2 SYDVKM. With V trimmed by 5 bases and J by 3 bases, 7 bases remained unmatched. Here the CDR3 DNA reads TGTGCCAGCAGTCCGGGGGACAGGGGACTCAATCAGCCCCAGCATTTT. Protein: CASSPGDRGLNQPQHF.

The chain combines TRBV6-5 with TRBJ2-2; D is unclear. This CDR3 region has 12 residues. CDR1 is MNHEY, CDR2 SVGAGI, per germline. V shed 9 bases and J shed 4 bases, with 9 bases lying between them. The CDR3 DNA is TGTGCCAGTCATACGGGCACCGGGGAGCTGTTTTTT. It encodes CASHTGTGELFF.

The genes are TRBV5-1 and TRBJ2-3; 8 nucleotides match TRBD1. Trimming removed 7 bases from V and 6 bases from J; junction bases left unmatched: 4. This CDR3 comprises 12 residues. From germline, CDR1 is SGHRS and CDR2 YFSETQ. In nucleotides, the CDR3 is TGCGCCAGCGCCCAGGGGGCTGATACGCAGTATTTT. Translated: CASAQGADTQYF. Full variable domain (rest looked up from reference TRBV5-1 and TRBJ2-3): KAGVTQTPRYLIKTRGQQVTLSCSPISGHRSVSWYQQTPGQGLQFLFEYFSETQRNKGNFPGRFSGRQFSNSRSEMNVSTLELGDSALYLCASAQGADTQYFGPGTRLTVL.

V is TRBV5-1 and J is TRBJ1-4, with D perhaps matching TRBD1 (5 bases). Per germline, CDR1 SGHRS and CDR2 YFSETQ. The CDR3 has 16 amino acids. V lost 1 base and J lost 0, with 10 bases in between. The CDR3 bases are TGCGCCAGCAGCTTGCAGGGCCCACCAACTAATGAAAAACTGTTTTTT. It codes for CASSLQGPPTNEKLFF.

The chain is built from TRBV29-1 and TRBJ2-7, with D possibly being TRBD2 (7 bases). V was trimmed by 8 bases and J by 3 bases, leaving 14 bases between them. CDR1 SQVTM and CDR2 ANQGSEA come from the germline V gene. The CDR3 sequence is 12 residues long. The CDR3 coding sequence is TGCAGCATCCGGGGGGCCCTCTACGAGCAGTACTTC. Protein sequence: CSIRGALYEQYF.

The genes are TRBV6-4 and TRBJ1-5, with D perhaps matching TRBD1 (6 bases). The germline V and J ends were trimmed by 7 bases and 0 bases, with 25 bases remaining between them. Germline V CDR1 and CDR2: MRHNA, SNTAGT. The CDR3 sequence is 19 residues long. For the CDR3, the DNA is TGTGCCAGCAAGGGATGGGCTCCGGGACACCACTATAGCAATCAGCCCCAGCATTTT. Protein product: CASKGWAPGHHYSNQPQHF.

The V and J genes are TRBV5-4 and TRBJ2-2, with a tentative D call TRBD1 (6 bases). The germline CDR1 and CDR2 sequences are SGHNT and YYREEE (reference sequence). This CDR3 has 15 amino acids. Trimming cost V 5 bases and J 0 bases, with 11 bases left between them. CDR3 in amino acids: CASRSGTTNTGELFF. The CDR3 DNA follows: TGTGCCAGCAGGTCCGGGACAACGAACACCGGGGAGCTGTTTTTT. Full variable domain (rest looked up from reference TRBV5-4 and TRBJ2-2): ETGVTQSPTHLIKTRGQQVTLRCSSQSGHNTVSWYQQALGQGPQFIFQYYREEENGRGNFPPRFSGLQFPNYSSELNVNALELDDSALYLCASRSGTTNTGELFFGEGSRLTVL.

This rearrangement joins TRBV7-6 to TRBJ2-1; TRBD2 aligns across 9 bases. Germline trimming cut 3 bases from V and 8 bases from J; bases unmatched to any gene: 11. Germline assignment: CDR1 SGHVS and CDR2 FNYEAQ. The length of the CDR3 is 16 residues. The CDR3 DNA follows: TGTGCCAGCAGCTTCATTCGGGGCGGGGGGGAGGATGAGCAGTTCTTC. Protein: CASSFIRGGGEDEQFF. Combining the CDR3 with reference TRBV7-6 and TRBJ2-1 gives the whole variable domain GAGVSQSPRYKVTKRGQDVALRCDPISGHVSLYWYRQALGQGPEFLTYFNYEAQQDKSGLPNDRFSAERPEGSISTLTIQRTEQRDSAMYRCASSFIRGGGEDEQFFGPGTRLTVL.

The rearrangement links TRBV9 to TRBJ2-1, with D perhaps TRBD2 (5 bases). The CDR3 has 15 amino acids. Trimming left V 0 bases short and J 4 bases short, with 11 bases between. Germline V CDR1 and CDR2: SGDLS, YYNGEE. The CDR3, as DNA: TGTGCCAGCAGCGTAGAGGGCGGGCTGTACAATGAGCAGTTCTTC. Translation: CASSVEGGLYNEQFF.

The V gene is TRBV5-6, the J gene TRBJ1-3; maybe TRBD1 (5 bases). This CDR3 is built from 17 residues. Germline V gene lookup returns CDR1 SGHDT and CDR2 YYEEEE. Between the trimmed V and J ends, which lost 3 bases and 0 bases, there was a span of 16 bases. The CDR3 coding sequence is TGTGCCAGCAGCTCCCGGGACTCCGGCGGCTCTGGAAACACCATATATTTT. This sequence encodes CASSSRDSGGSGNTIYF.

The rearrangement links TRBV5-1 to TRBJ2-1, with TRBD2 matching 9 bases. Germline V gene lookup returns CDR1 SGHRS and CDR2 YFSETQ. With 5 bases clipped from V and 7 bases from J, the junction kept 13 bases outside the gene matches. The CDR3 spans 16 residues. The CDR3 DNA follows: TGCGCCAGCAGTGGCAGGCTAGCGGGGACGGAGAATGAGCAGTTCTTC. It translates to CASSGRLAGTENEQFF.

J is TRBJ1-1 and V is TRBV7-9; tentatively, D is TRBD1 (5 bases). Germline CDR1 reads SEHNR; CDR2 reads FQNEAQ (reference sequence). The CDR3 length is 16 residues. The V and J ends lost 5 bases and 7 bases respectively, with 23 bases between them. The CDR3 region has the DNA TGTGCCAGCAGCCCTGGGGGAGGGGCCCAGTATAATGAAGCTTTCTTT. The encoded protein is CASSPGGGAQYNEAFF.

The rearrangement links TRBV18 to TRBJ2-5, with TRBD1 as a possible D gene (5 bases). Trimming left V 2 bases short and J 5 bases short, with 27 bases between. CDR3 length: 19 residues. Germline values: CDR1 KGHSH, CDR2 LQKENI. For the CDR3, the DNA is TGTGCCAGCTCACCAAAGTTTCGATCCCAGGGTTGGAGTTCGGAGACCCAGTACTTC. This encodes CASSPKFRSQGWSSETQYF.